The entry below describes one T cell receptor beta chain. The repertoire was sequenced with immunoSEQ multiplex PCR; TCRdb's copy has only in-frame clones and lacks some. This table holds 150,000 or so clones, 90% to 95% found once. This specimen belongs to a study of blood T cell repertoires in COVID-19. In the study overall: Researchers got acute and convalescent COVID-19 samples from the United States, Italy and Spain. T cells, B-cell-depleted T cells, or PBMCs provided the cDNA or gDNA that served as material.

V lost 5 bases and J lost 1; bases outside the gene matches: 7. The CDR3 is made up of 18 amino acids. Material: peripheral blood. The clonotype comes from a woman aged 60-75 years with COVID-19, enrolled during active disease. The rearrangement joins TRBV6-7 to TRBJ2-3; 15 nucleotides line up with TRBD2. TRBV6-7 is an open reading frame whose function is uncertain. CDR3 sequence (DNA): TGTGCCAGCAGTAAAGGACTAGCGGGGGGGCCTGGCACAGATACGCAGTATTTT. Residues: CASSKGLAGGPGTDTQYF.